What follows are 28 T cell receptor beta chains derived from one specimen sequenced in a study of cytomegalovirus exposure and HLA in healthy donors. PCR was performed using 60 Vbeta and 13 Jbeta primers. Measured with immunoSEQ multiplex PCR; TCRdb has only the in-frame clones, and not every one. This sample yields about 200,000 clones, of which around 84% are seen a single time; approximately 1.5% belongs to the top ten. Sequencing was done on a sample of PBMCs. These receptors all come from a woman aged 18-29 years in good health and CMV-seronegative.

The chain joins TRBV7-2 to TRBJ1-2, with D unresolved. The CDR3 consists of 15 residues. Germline V lookup: CDR1 SGHTA, CDR2 FQGNSA. Trimming took off 1 base at V and 0 bases at J, with 9 bases between the two ends. In DNA, the CDR3 is TGTGCCAGCAGCTTAGGGCAGGCAGCTAACTATGGCTACACCTTC. Residues: CASSLGQAANYGYTF.

The rearrangement joins TRBV7-9 to TRBJ1-1, with 7 bases identical to TRBD1. Germline V CDR1 and CDR2: SEHNR, FQNEAQ (reference sequence). Trimming took 1 base from V and 5 from J; bases not matched to a gene: 4. The CDR3 spans 14 residues. The CDR3 DNA is TGTGCCAGCAGCTTAGGTAGGGGGCAAACTGAAGCTTTCTTT. Translation gives CASSLGRGQTEAFF.

V gene TRBV18 combines with J gene TRBJ1-4; a possible D gene is TRBD1 (5 bases). Looked up from germline, CDR1 is KGHSH and CDR2 is LQKENI. V was pared by 3 bases and J by 8 bases, with 13 bases between. The CDR3 has 14 residues. The CDR3 protein is CASSPAQGGEKLFF. CDR3 bases: TGTGCCAGCTCACCGGCCCAGGGTGGCGAAAAACTGTTTTTT.

This chain links TRBV30 with TRBJ2-5; 13 bases match TRBD2. The germline V gene encodes CDR1 GTSNPN and CDR2 SVGIG (reference sequence). This CDR3 region has 16 residues. The V gene end was trimmed by 1 base and the J gene end by 4 bases; junction bases not matched to a gene: 6. CDR3 bases: TGTGCCTGGAGTGGGACTAGCGGGAGAGTAGGAGAGACCCAGTACTTC. This codes for CAWSGTSGRVGETQYF.

V gene TRBV11-3 combines with J gene TRBJ2-7; D is ambiguous. The germline CDR1 and CDR2 sequences are SGHNT and YENEEA. The CDR3 contains 13 residues. Trimming cost V 4 bases and J 0 bases, with 7 bases left between them. Here the CDR3 DNA reads TGTGCCAGCAGCTCAGACAACTCCTACGAGCAGTACTTC. Translated: CASSSDNSYEQYF.

This chain joins TRBV27 and TRBJ2-7; TRBD1 might be the D (6 bases). Germline V gene lookup returns CDR1 MNHEY and CDR2 SMNVEV (reference sequence). The CDR3 runs 14 residues. V was clipped by 5 bases and J by 4 bases, with 15 bases between them. Here the CDR3 reads CASSLQQGWYEQYF. The CDR3 coding sequence is TGTGCCAGCAGTCTGCAACAGGGTTGGTACGAGCAGTACTTC.

The chain carries TRBV7-9 and TRBJ2-1, with 8 bases identical to TRBD2. Looked up from germline, CDR1 is SEHNR and CDR2 is FQNEAQ (reference sequence). The J segment lost 5 bases and the V segment lost 0 bases, leaving 3 bases of the junction unmatched. The CDR3 is 15 amino acids. The CDR3 here is CASSLASGVHNEQFF. DNA for the CDR3: TGTGCCAGCAGCTTAGCTAGCGGGGTCCACAATGAGCAGTTCTTC.

This rearrangement joins TRBV27 to TRBJ2-7, with TRBD1 matching over 8 bases. From germline, CDR1 is MNHEY and CDR2 SMNVEV (reference sequence). This CDR3 has 13 residues. Trimming took 8 bases from V and 5 from J; bases not matched to a gene: 8. The CDR3 nucleotides are TGTGCCAGCTCTACAAGACAGGGGAACGAGCAGTACTTC. It specifies CASSTRQGNEQYF.

V and J are TRBV19 and TRBJ1-3; TRBD1 aligns across 7 bases. Trimming at V came to 4 bases and at J to 5 bases, leaving 5 bases not matched to a gene. The CDR3 has 14 residues. Germline V gene sequence: CDR1 LNHDA, CDR2 SQIVND (reference sequence). CDR3 in DNA: TGTGCCAGTAGTACACAGGGGAGCAGAAACACCATATATTTT. This sequence encodes CASSTQGSRNTIYF.

This clone was detected once. The chain combines TRBV1 with TRBJ2-5; no DNA check was done on the table's D call, TRBD1. TRBJ2-7 matches the DNA end more closely, so the J call is doubtful. TRBV1 is reported as a pseudogene. The CDR3 has 17 residues. CDR3 sequence (DNA): TGCACCAGCAGCCAAGATTATCAACAGGCGATGTCCTACGAGCAGTACTTC. Residues: CTSSQDYQQAMSYEQYF.

The chain employs TRBV27 and TRBJ2-7; 7 bases map to TRBD2. The CDR3 consists of 15 residues. The junction had 11 bases not matched to a gene; V was cut back by 3 bases and J by 6 bases. In germline, CDR1 is MNHEY, CDR2 SMNVEV (reference sequence). The DNA for the CDR3 is TGTGCCAGCAGTTTGTTGGGAGGGAATGAAGGCGAGCAGTACTTC. Encoded protein: CASSLLGGNEGEQYF.

Concerning this clone: Other DNA sequences in the same sample also yield this CDR3. The rearrangement links TRBV6-1 to TRBJ1-2; 7 bases fit TRBD1. The V gene end was trimmed by 2 bases and the J gene end by 2 bases; junction bases not matched to a gene: 5. Germline V lookup: CDR1 MNHNS, CDR2 SASEGT. The CDR3 has 15 residues. The CDR3 DNA follows: TGTGCCAGCAGTGAAATGACAGGGCCCAACTATGGCTACACCTTC. It translates to CASSEMTGPNYGYTF.

The chain couples TRBV18 to TRBJ2-1, with D tentatively TRBD2 (6 bases). The germline gives CDR1 KGHSH, CDR2 LQKENI. V was shortened by 2 bases and J by 10 bases, with 15 bases between the two germline ends. The CDR3 contains 14 residues. The CDR3 loop reads CASSPNRGASEQFF. In DNA form, the CDR3 reads TGTGCCAGCTCACCAAACCGCGGGGCATCAGAGCAGTTCTTC.

The chain has TRBV19 and TRBJ1-5; 7 positions agree with TRBD1. Germline CDR1 and CDR2: LNHDA and SQIVND (reference sequence). J gave up 6 bases and V 4 bases, and 9 bases lay outside the gene matches. The CDR3 loop spans 15 amino acids. The CDR3 bases are TGTGCCAGTAGTAGGGACAGTTTAGTGGGTCAGCCCCAGCATTTT. Translating gives CASSRDSLVGQPQHF.

V is TRBV5-8 and J is TRBJ1-2, with 7 bases fitting TRBD1. V shed 1 base, J shed 3 bases, and the junction held 3 bases outside the gene matches. Germline CDR1 SGHTS, CDR2 YDEGEE. The length of the CDR3 is 14 residues. The CDR3 DNA reads as TGTGCCAGCAGCTTGAGACAGGGCCACTATGGCTACACCTTC. This codes for CASSLRQGHYGYTF.

The V gene is TRBV28, the J gene TRBJ2-2; D remains unclear. Germline loops: CDR1 MDHEN, CDR2 SYDVKM. The V end was cut by 4 bases, the J end by 0 bases, with 12 bases between. The CDR3 totals 16 residues. The DNA of the CDR3 is TGTGCCAGCAGTTCCTTCGGTACTTCGAACACCGGGGAGCTGTTTTTT. Translation gives CASSSFGTSNTGELFF.

V is TRBV29-1 and J is TRBJ1-4, with 10 bases aligning to TRBD1. The V segment lost 6 bases and the J segment 8 bases; nucleotides outside the gene matches: 9. Germline CDR1 SQVTM, CDR2 ANQGSEA. The CDR3 spans 14 residues. The CDR3 DNA is TGCAGCGTGGGCCTCGGGACAGGGGAGGAAAAACTGTTTTTT. It yields the protein CSVGLGTGEEKLFF.

J is TRBJ2-7 and V is TRBV18; 11 positions match TRBD2. The CDR3 contains 15 residues. The J segment lost 4 bases and the V segment lost 0 bases, leaving 2 bases of the junction unmatched. Germline V lookup: CDR1 KGHSH, CDR2 LQKENI. CDR3 DNA: TGTGCCAGCTCACCACCGCTAGCGGGAGGATACGAGCAGTACTTC. Amino acids: CASSPPLAGGYEQYF.

Note on this clone: No conserved phenylalanine or tryptophan is present at the end of the CDR3, so a read error is the likely explanation. The V call is TRBV6-5, the J call TRBJ2-7; 7 bases fit TRBD1. Per the germline V gene, CDR1 is MNHEY and CDR2 is SVGAGI. There are 15 residues in the CDR3. V gave up 4 bases and J gave up 6 bases; unmatched junction bases: 12. CDR3 coding DNA: TGTGCCAGCAGTTGGACAGGCGGACAATTGGGCGAGCAGTACCTC. Translated, it gives CASSWTGGQLGEQYL.

This clone was found a few times. This chain uses TRBV19 with TRBJ2-1; 10 nucleotides agree with TRBD2. The CDR3 runs 13 residues. Losses at the gene ends were 7 bases for V and 8 bases for J; bases not matched to a gene: 5. Germline CDR1 LNHDA, CDR2 SQIVND (reference sequence). The CDR3, as DNA: TGTGCCAGTACTAGCGGGAGAAAGGATGAGCAGTTCTTC. It specifies CASTSGRKDEQFF.

The rearrangement links TRBV10-3 to TRBJ1-1; tentative D call: TRBD1 (5 bases). Trimming shortened V by 3 bases and J by 8 bases, and 13 bases separated the two germline ends. CDR1 ENHRY and CDR2 SYGVKD come from the germline V gene. The CDR3 is 13 amino acids. The CDR3 sequence is CAISDIGAGEAFF. CDR3 sequence (DNA): TGTGCCATCAGTGATATCGGAGCAGGGGAAGCTTTCTTT.

The chain combines TRBV7-9 with TRBJ1-2, with TRBD1 matching 8 bases. Trimming took 3 bases from V and 13 from J; bases not matched to a gene: 4. CDR3 size: 11 residues. In germline, CDR1 is SEHNR, CDR2 FQNEAQ (reference sequence). The CDR3 spells CASSFRTGFTF. DNA for the CDR3: TGTGCCAGCAGCTTCCGGACAGGGTTCACCTTC. The full variable domain, rest sourced from reference TRBV7-9 and TRBJ1-2, is DTGVSQNPRHKITKRGQNVTFRCDPISEHNRLYWYRQTLGQGPEFLTYFQNEAQLEKSRLLSDRFSAERPKGSFSTLEIQRTEQGDSAMYLCASSFRTGFTFGSGTRLTVV.

The genes are TRBV7-2 and TRBJ2-3, with TRBD1 matching over 8 bases. CDR1 and CDR2 (germline): SGHTA, FQGNSA. V gave up 5 bases and J gave up 0 bases; unmatched junction bases: 4. The length of the CDR3 is 15 residues. The CDR3 region is CASSRQGTSTDTQYF. The CDR3 DNA is TGTGCCAGCAGCCGACAGGGGACTAGCACAGATACGCAGTATTTT.

The CDR3 loop reads CAWSVNGGRSPLHF. The CDR3 bases are TGTGCCTGGAGTGTCAACGGGGGGAGATCACCCCTCCACTTT. This rearrangement joins TRBV30 to TRBJ1-6; D possibly corresponds to TRBD1 (5 bases). With 0 bases removed from V and 10 bases from J, the gap between germline ends came to 13 bases. Per germline, CDR1 GTSNPN and CDR2 SVGIG (reference sequence). This CDR3 is built from 14 residues.

This chain links TRBV4-1 with TRBJ2-7; 10 bases fit TRBD2. The length of the CDR3 is 13 residues. Germline CDR1 MGHRA, CDR2 YSYEKL. Trimming removed 2 bases from V and 9 bases from J; junction bases left unmatched: 4. In DNA, the CDR3 is TGCGCCAGCAGCCAAACTAGCGGGATGCTGCAGTACTTC. Translation gives CASSQTSGMLQYF.

The V and J genes are TRBV10-2 and TRBJ1-1, with D possibly matching TRBD1 (6 bases). The CDR3 is 15 amino acids. V gave up 6 bases and J gave up 6 bases, with 20 bases separating them. The germline CDR1 and CDR2 sequences are WSHSY and SAAADI. CDR3 sequence: CASSDRRERGAEAFF. In nucleotides, the CDR3 is TGCGCCAGCAGCGACAGGCGAGAGCGAGGGGCTGAAGCTTTCTTT.

CDR3 region: CASSHARQAAGGAFF. The CDR3 DNA sequence: TGCGCCAGCAGCCACGCCCGACAGGCCGCCGGTGGAGCTTTCTTT. The genes are TRBV4-1 and TRBJ1-1; D may be TRBD1 (6 bases). The CDR3 runs to 15 residues. V gave up 3 bases and J gave up 10 bases, with 21 bases separating them. CDR1 MGHRA and CDR2 YSYEKL come from the germline V gene.

This chain joins TRBV4-3 and TRBJ2-5; possibly TRBD2 for D (6 bases). CDR1 is LGHNA and CDR2 is YSLEER in the germline V gene. V lost 1 base and J lost 5, with 14 bases in between. There are 15 residues in the CDR3. The CDR3 is CASSQGSGVWETQYF. The CDR3 nucleotides read TGCGCCAGCAGCCAAGGTTCGGGGGTCTGGGAGACCCAGTACTTC.